This entry concerns a single T cell receptor (beta chain). This clone was detected only once. This receptor's antigen is unknown. Nothing much larger sits one base from this clone, and base qualities are not available. The meaning of the sample's treatment or condition label: roughly 19 received Ad26.COV2.S at low or high dose, single or two shots; about five received placebo; per-sample allocation not given. For vaccine and placebo recipients, the sequenced repertoires came from samples collected on day 63 after the first injection. Cohort 1b enrolled roughly 25 adults aged 18-55 years at a single site in Boston, USA, between 29 July and 7 August 2020. As a vaccine, Ad26.COV2.S was a replication-incompetent adenovirus type 26 vector that expressed a prefusion-stabilized SARS-CoV-2 spike protein derived from the original Wuhan strain. Taken from the germline V gene, the CDR1 and CDR2 loops are SGHDT and YYEEEE. The CDR3, from cysteine to phenylalanine, totals 15 residues. The sequence is cut down to CDR3 DNA, 45 bases in frame from base 1. V is reduced by 4 bases and J by 2 bases, leaving a spacing of 10 bases between them.

This record comes from a study of Ad26.COV2.S vaccination and SARS-CoV-2 variants (dated by TCRdb to about 2021). Regarding the study in general: Vaccine-arm donors were drawn from COV1001, a multicentre, randomized, double-blind, placebo-controlled phase I-IIa trial of Ad26.COV2.S in healthy adults. Ad26.COV2.S was administered intramuscularly at 5 x 10^10 or 1 x 10^11 viral particles, either as a single shot or as two shots given 56 days apart. The specificity and breadth of SARS-CoV-2-reactive T cell receptors after Ad26.COV2.S vaccination were assessed by TCRbeta repertoire sequencing. Trial participants were randomized into five groups of five: low-dose or high-dose Ad26.COV2.S given once or twice, or placebo on both occasions. The TCR-sequenced set comprised around 30 samples: approximately 20 Ad26.COV2.S vaccine recipients, 5 placebo recipients and 8 SARS-CoV-2 convalescent individuals. Blinding of investigators to trial group allocation was maintained during experiments and outcome assessment.

TCRbeta CDR3 regions were sequenced with the immunoSEQ Assay. After extraction, genomic DNA underwent amplification by bias-controlled multiplex PCR, followed by high-throughput sequencing. In the paper's pipeline: To quantify the absolute abundance of every unique TCRbeta CDR3 region, sequences were collapsed and filtered. Usable DNA was measured by amplifying reference genes present in all nucleated cells, and TCRbeta template counts were normalized to that usable DNA to estimate T cell fraction. Repertoire TCRs were annotated as SARS-CoV-2-specific by exact matching of V gene, CDR3 amino acid sequence and J gene to a known reactive TCR set. MIRA supplied the reference SARS-CoV-2 TCR set, which was filtered for enrichment in COVID-19-positive ImmuneCODE repertoires so that public or cross-reactive TCRs were removed. Using the MIRA antigens, annotated TCRs were further analysed by specific ORF or by position within an ORF. Breadth was defined as annotated unique rearrangements over total unique productive rearrangements; depth was the summed frequency of those rearrangements. Two-sided Wilcoxon rank-sum tests were used to compare TCR breadth between groups. TCRdb carries this immuneACCESS record with in-frame sequences only. Its versions omit some clonotypes, under half of them owing to an unresolved V gene in the studies checked, with the rest unexplained. That table supplies the V and J calls and clone size; D and trimming were determined from the DNA. For this sample there are 300,000 to 400,000 clones; 85% to 90% appear just once. Approximately 5% of the sample is taken by the ten largest.

Study-wide findings and limitations: The study was not powered to compare responses between vaccine doses or regimens. Compared with placebo recipients, Ad26.COV2.S recipients showed higher spike-specific TCR breadth (P = 0.0014). Non-spike TCR breadth was comparable between vaccine and placebo recipients, consistent with the vaccine containing only spike. According to the authors, total T cell responses may have been underestimated by the TCR breadth and depth analyses. Substantial breadth of spike-specific CD8+ and CD4+ T cell responses was reported after vaccination.

The rearranged segments are TRBV5-6 and TRBJ1-6; the D gene assignment is ambiguous. Source: peripheral blood, taken in a trial of Ad26.COV2.S vaccine versus placebo. This clonotype was obtained from a person between 18 and 65 years old who received the Ad26.COV2.S COVID-19 vaccine or a placebo. The DNA sequence is given as TGTGCCAGCAGCCTTCCCGGGACCTATAATTCACCCCTCCACTTT. Its translation reads: CASSLPGTYNSPLHF.